The 15 T cell receptor beta chains given below trace back to one sample, sequenced in a study of T cells in narcolepsy. Produced via immunoSEQ multiplex PCR; TCRdb's table is partial and in-frame only. In the table there are 30,000 to 35,000 clones, more than 75% of which are singletons. The sequenced sample consisted of CD45RA- memory CD4+ T cells from PBMCs. The origin of the receptors is a human donor with narcolepsy.

The chain couples TRBV5-1 to TRBJ1-2; weak D call: TRBD1 (5 bases). The germline gives CDR1 SGHRS, CDR2 YFSETQ. This CDR3 is 14 amino acids long. V lost 3 bases, J lost 8 bases, and 17 bases lay in between. CDR3 amino acids: CASSWGPRGNGYTF. The CDR3 bases are TGCGCCAGCAGCTGGGGACCCCGAGGGAACGGCTACACCTTC.

The chain carries TRBV7-2 and TRBJ2-7, with D maybe TRBD1 (6 bases). Germline values: CDR1 SGHTA, CDR2 FQGNSA. V was shortened by 1 base and J by 3 bases, with 10 bases between the two germline ends. CDR3 length: 14 amino acids. CDR3 region: CASSLGQAFYEQYF. The DNA of the CDR3 is TGTGCCAGCAGCTTAGGACAGGCTTTCTACGAGCAGTACTTC.

The rearrangement uses TRBV6-5 and TRBJ1-6; D is uncertain. V lost 5 bases and J 7 bases, leaving 9 bases between the germline ends. Germline V gene data show CDR1 as MNHEY and CDR2 as SVGAGI. CDR3 length: 13 amino acids. CDR3 in DNA: TGTGCCAGCAGTCCCCGATGGAATTCACCCCTCCACTTT. Translated: CASSPRWNSPLHF.

This chain joins TRBV5-1 and TRBJ1-2; TRBD1 matches 7 bases. CDR3 length: 12 residues. The V gene end was trimmed by 4 bases and the J gene end by 8 bases; junction bases not matched to a gene: 5. The germline gives CDR1 SGHRS, CDR2 YFSETQ. CDR3 loop: CASSPGGGGYTF. The CDR3 DNA reads TGCGCCAGCAGCCCAGGGGGAGGCGGCTACACCTTC.

This clone occurred once. The genes are TRBV2 and TRBJ2-1; TRBD2 matches at 10 bases. The germline CDR1 and CDR2 sequences are SNHLY and FYNNEI. The CDR3 totals 15 residues. Trimming cost V 4 bases and J 9 bases; bases outside gene matches: 9. CDR3 nucleotide sequence: TGTGCCAGCAGTGTGAAACAGCGGGAGGGAGCTGAGCAGTTCTTC. Amino acids: CASSVKQREGAEQFF.

The chain is built from TRBV5-4 and TRBJ2-6; 8 bases match TRBD1. Losses at the gene ends were 4 bases for V and 1 base for J; bases not matched to a gene: 4. The CDR3 runs 16 residues. The germline V gene encodes CDR1 SGHNT and CDR2 YYREEE (reference sequence). CDR3 sequence reads: CASSTGTGSGANVLTF. CDR3 nucleotide sequence: TGTGCCAGCAGCACCGGGACAGGTTCTGGGGCCAACGTCCTGACTTTC. Full variable domain (rest looked up from reference TRBV5-4 and TRBJ2-6): ETGVTQSPTHLIKTRGQQVTLRCSSQSGHNTVSWYQQALGQGPQFIFQYYREEENGRGNFPPRFSGLQFPNYSSELNVNALELDDSALYLCASSTGTGSGANVLTFGAGSRLTVL.

A few counts support this clone. The chain has TRBV7-8 and TRBJ1-2, with 7 bases fitting TRBD1. The CDR3 contains 16 residues. From germline, CDR1 is SGHVS and CDR2 FQNEAQ. Trimming at V came to 2 bases and at J to 4 bases, leaving 10 bases not matched to a gene. Here the CDR3 DNA reads TGTGCCAGCAGCTTACTCAACCGGGACAGCGCCTATGGCTACACCTTC. Protein product: CASSLLNRDSAYGYTF.

The chain uses TRBV5-4 and TRBJ2-1; 10 bases map to TRBD1. CDR1 and CDR2 from the germline V gene are SGHNT and YYREEE (reference sequence). The V and J ends lost 0 bases and 8 bases, in that order; junction bases with no gene match: 5. The CDR3 runs to 15 residues. DNA for the CDR3: TGTGCCAGCAGCTTGGACCCGACAGGGGGCGATGAGCAGTTCTTC. Translated: CASSLDPTGGDEQFF.

The gene calls are TRBV7-6 and TRBJ2-7; a possible D gene is TRBD2 (6 bases). The germline gives CDR1 SGHVS, CDR2 FNYEAQ. Trimming stripped 3 bases from V and 4 bases from J, with 13 bases between. This CDR3 is built from 14 residues. The chain's CDR3 is CASSFRDGGYEQYF. DNA for the CDR3: TGTGCCAGCAGCTTCAGGGACGGGGGTTACGAGCAGTACTTC.

This clone was picked up a small number of times. The chain combines TRBV5-6 with TRBJ2-3, with D unresolved. Germline V lookup: CDR1 SGHDT, CDR2 YYEEEE. V gave up 1 base and J gave up 4 bases, with 4 bases separating them. This CDR3 contains 12 residues. The CDR3 coding sequence is TGTGCCAGCAGCTTGTATTCAGATACGCAGTATTTT. Translation gives CASSLYSDTQYF.

J is TRBJ1-2 and V is TRBV7-2; D uncertain. Trimming stripped 2 bases from V and 2 bases from J, with 6 bases between. Germline CDR1 SGHTA, CDR2 FQGNSA. There are 13 residues in the CDR3. CDR3 sequence reads: CASSLQENYGYTF. The CDR3, as DNA: TGTGCCAGCAGCTTACAGGAGAACTATGGCTACACCTTC. The whole variable domain, remainder taken from reference TRBV7-2 and TRBJ1-2, is GAGVSQSPSNKVTEKGKDVELRCDPISGHTALYWYRQSLGQGLEFLIYFQGNSAPDKSGLPSDRFSAERTGGSVSTLTIQRTQQEDSAVYLCASSLQENYGYTFGSGTRLTVV.

The chain employs TRBV30 and TRBJ2-1; 11 bases align to TRBD2. Germline lookup yields CDR1 GTSNPN and CDR2 SVGIG (reference sequence). Losses at the gene ends were 3 bases for V and 7 bases for J; bases not matched to a gene: 8. The CDR3 covers 15 residues. The CDR3 sequence is CAWRRVLAGGNEQFF. The CDR3 nucleotides are TGTGCCTGGAGGCGGGTTCTAGCGGGAGGAAATGAGCAGTTCTTC. Full variable domain (remainder filled in from reference TRBV30 and TRBJ2-1): SQTIHQWPATLVQPVGSPLSLECTVEGTSNPNLYWYRQAAGRGLQLLFYSVGIGQISSEVPQNLSASRPQDRQFILSSKKLLLSDSGFYLCAWRRVLAGGNEQFFGPGTRLTVL.

A single count supports this clone. The chain is built from TRBV28 and TRBJ1-5; the D gene is possibly TRBD1 (5 bases). CDR1 and CDR2 from the germline V gene are MDHEN and SYDVKM. Trimming stripped 5 bases from V and 3 bases from J, with 11 bases between. This CDR3 comprises 14 residues. CDR3 in amino acids: CASSNPGNNQPQHF. CDR3 nucleotide sequence: TGTGCCAGCAGTAATCCAGGGAACAATCAGCCCCAGCATTTT.

The rearrangement links TRBV6-5 to TRBJ1-1; 7 bases agree with TRBD1. Germline V lookup: CDR1 MNHEY, CDR2 SVGAGI. The CDR3 sequence is 14 residues long. The V segment lost 6 bases and the J segment 10 bases; nucleotides outside the gene matches: 14. CDR3 sequence reads: CASRADRASWGAFF. Written as DNA, the CDR3 is TGTGCCAGCAGGGCCGACAGGGCCTCTTGGGGAGCTTTCTTT.

This clone was picked up a small number of times. The rearrangement joins TRBV18 to TRBJ1-4, with D uncertain. V was clipped by 3 bases and J by 5 bases, with 4 bases between them. This CDR3 contains 12 residues. Germline V gene data show CDR1 as KGHSH and CDR2 as LQKENI. The CDR3 here is CASSPVNEKLFF. In DNA form, the CDR3 reads TGTGCCAGCTCACCCGTAAATGAAAAACTGTTTTTT.